Below, one T cell receptor (beta chain) is given with its context. Produced via immunoSEQ multiplex PCR; TCRdb's table is partial and in-frame only. The table records roughly 60,000 clones, roughly nine tenths of them present only once. The data were taken from a study of technical replicates of blood from a few donors. Germline-derived CDR1 and CDR2 are SGHDN and FVKESK. The ends were cut back, 0 bases at V and 10 bases at J, with 18 bases in the middle. This CDR3 has 16 amino acids. The rearrangement links TRBV14 to TRBJ1-4; maybe TRBD1 (5 bases). The receptor was derived from a human donor in good health. Some clones in this sample may be carry-over from other donors' samples. The sequenced sample was PBMCs. This CDR3 is CASSQEPSGALRKLFF. The CDR3 DNA follows: TGTGCCAGCAGCCAAGAGCCCAGCGGGGCCCTCCGAAAACTGTTTTTT.